The rows below give T cell receptor beta chains drawn from one sample of a study of cytomegalovirus exposure and HLA in healthy donors. Sequencing used immunoSEQ multiplex PCR; TCRdb keeps in-frame clones, though not all of them. The sample includes around 52,000 clones, approximately 80% of them seen just once. Specimen: PBMCs. The receptors were gathered from a middle-aged man in good health and CMV-seronegative. CDR3s include the opening cysteine and the closing phenylalanine or tryptophan. Each record gives: J gene, clone size, V gene, D gene, CDR3 protein, CDR3 DNA. D genes are given only for firm matches. Clone size is stated in some rows and not others, as once, few, many or a class when expanded.

>TRBJ2-5|NA|TRBV11-3|NA
CASSLDIGIALQETQYF
TGTGCCAGCAGCTTAGATATTGGGATAGCGCTTCAAGAGACCCAGTACTTC
>TRBJ1-1|NA|TRBV20-1|NA
CSARAAEAFF
TGCAGTGCTAGGGCCGCTGAAGCTTTCTTT
>TRBJ1-6|NA|TRBV6-6|NA
CASSTGGTGNSPLHF
TGTGCCAGCAGTACGGGCGGGACGGGTAATTCACCCCTCCACTTT
>TRBJ2-2|once|TRBV14|NA
CASSQWARRSYQANTGELFF
TGTGCCAGCAGCCAATGGGCCAGGCGCAGCTATCAAGCGAACACCGGGGAGCTGTTTTTT
>TRBJ1-2|NA|TRBV7-2|TRBD1
CASSAPGQINYGYTF
TGTGCCAGCAGCGCTCCGGGACAGATAAACTATGGCTACACCTTC
>TRBJ1-4|NA|TRBV7-9|NA
CASSLPPAGALEEKLFF
TGTGCCAGCAGCTTACCTCCCGCAGGGGCTTTAGAGGAAAAACTGTTTTTT
>TRBJ2-1|once|TRBV9|TRBD2
CASSVVAGFYNEQFF
TGTGCCAGCAGCGTAGTAGCGGGGTTCTACAATGAGCAGTTCTTC
>TRBJ2-1|NA|TRBV7-9|TRBD2
CASSPTSGGYNEQFF
TGTGCCAGCAGCCCGACTAGCGGGGGTTACAATGAGCAGTTCTTC
>TRBJ2-1|NA|TRBV30|TRBD2
CAWSVPGGAGEQFF
TGTGCCTGGAGTGTCCCCGGGGGGGCGGGTGAGCAGTTCTTC
>TRBJ2-3|NA|TRBV10-1|TRBD2
CASSERVAGGTDTQYF
TGCGCCAGCAGTGAGAGGGTAGCGGGGGGCACAGATACGCAGTATTTT
>TRBJ2-2|NA|TRBV2|NA
CASSGTYYTGELFF
TGTGCCAGCTCAGGGACTTACTACACCGGGGAGCTGTTTTTT
>TRBJ2-1|NA|TRBV11-2|TRBD2
CASSPGTSGVWNNEQFF
TGTGCCAGCAGCCCCGGGACTAGCGGTGTCTGGAACAATGAGCAGTTCTTC
>TRBJ2-1|NA|TRBV5-1|TRBD2
CASSLATGGYNEQFF
TGCGCCAGCAGCTTGGCCACGGGGGGTTACAATGAGCAGTTCTTC
>TRBJ2-3|NA|TRBV30|NA
CAWHRAGEESDTQYF
TGTGCCTGGCACCGAGCAGGGGAAGAATCAGATACGCAGTATTTT
>TRBJ2-5|NA|TRBV29-1|TRBD1
CSVVGGTGIEQYF
TGCAGCGTTGTTGGCGGGACAGGGATTGAGCAGTACTTC
>TRBJ2-3|NA|TRBV2|NA
CASSAASNTQYF
TGTGCCAGCAGTGCGGCTAGTAATACGCAGTATTTT
>TRBJ1-6|NA|TRBV29-1|TRBD1
CSVRTGGNSPLHF
TGCAGCGTCCGGACAGGGGGAAATTCACCCCTCCACTTT
>TRBJ2-2|few|TRBV6-5|NA
CASSYTRRWGAGELFF
TGTGCCAGCAGTTACACCCGACGGTGGGGGGCCGGGGAGCTGTTTTTT
>TRBJ2-3|NA|TRBV5-6|TRBD1
CASKKNTGVGTDTQYF
TGTGCCAGTAAAAAAAATACAGGGGTTGGCACAGATACGCAGTATTTT
>TRBJ2-2|once|TRBV27|NA
CASQTRNTGELFF
TGTGCCAGCCAGACTAGGAACACCGGGGAGCTGTTTTTT
>TRBJ2-5|NA|TRBV28|NA
CASSSSGGRETQYF
TGTGCCAGCAGTTCCTCAGGGGGGAGAGAGACCCAGTACTTC
>TRBJ1-1|NA|TRBV5-6|NA
CASSFLESGEGVNTEAFF
TGTGCCAGCAGCTTCCTAGAATCAGGGGAGGGGGTGAACACTGAAGCTTTCTTT
>TRBJ2-7|NA|TRBV2|TRBD1
CASRTDSDRGTYEQYF
TGTGCCAGCAGGACGGACTCGGACAGGGGGACCTACGAGCAGTACTTC
>TRBJ1-1|NA|TRBV7-9|TRBD1
CASALGGNTEAFF
TGTGCCAGCGCACTAGGGGGCAACACTGAAGCTTTCTTT
>TRBJ2-2|NA|TRBV10-1|NA
CASSENGDTGELFF
TGCGCCAGCAGTGAGAACGGAGACACCGGGGAGCTGTTTTTT
>TRBJ1-2|NA|TRBV7-2|NA
CASGGGEGLGYTF
TGTGCCAGTGGGGGGGGTGAAGGCCTTGGCTACACCTTC
>TRBJ2-1|once|TRBV5-1|NA
CASSPIGENTYNEQFF
TGCGCCAGCAGCCCAATAGGGGAAAATACCTACAATGAGCAGTTCTTC
>TRBJ1-5|NA|TRBV30|NA
CAWKGDIDQPQHF
TGTGCCTGGAAGGGGGACATCGACCAGCCCCAGCATTTT
>TRBJ1-4|NA|TRBV18|NA
CASSPLNEKLFF
TGTGCCAGCTCACCACTAAATGAAAAACTGTTTTTT
>TRBJ2-3|once|TRBV7-8|TRBD2
CASGRGSTDTQYF
TGTGCCAGCGGGCGGGGGAGCACAGATACGCAGTATTTT
>TRBJ1-1|few|TRBV5-4|NA
CASSMGSPLRTEAFF
TGTGCCAGCAGCATGGGGAGTCCTTTGAGAACTGAAGCTTTCTTT
>TRBJ2-3|NA|TRBV19|NA
CASSIGYSLSTDTQYF
TGTGCCAGTAGTATAGGCTACAGCCTCTCCACAGATACGCAGTATTTT
>TRBJ2-2|NA|TRBV2|TRBD2
CASSGGRAPIVTGELFF
TGTGCCAGCAGTGGCGGGAGGGCACCAATTGTGACCGGGGAGCTGTTTTTT